Listed here are 19 T cell receptor beta chains from one sample, sequenced in a study of molecular identifiers for immune sequencing clone quantification. A single record per CDR3 protein comes from TCRdb applying MiXCR to the PCR reads. The repertoire holds around 300,000 distinct CDR3 sequences, 24% seen once, with roughly 0.7% in the top ten. Specimen: naive CD8+ T cells from blood, with Jurkat cell RNA spiked in. The subset denotes: FACS-sorted CD8+CD4-CCR7+CD45RA+ naive T cells. These receptors originate from a human donor in good health. Some libraries in this study had Jurkat cell RNA spiked in.

This clonotype was detected a few times. The chain has TRBV2 and TRBJ2-3; D is possibly TRBD2 (6 bases). This CDR3 has 15 residues. V was shortened by 4 bases and J by 2 bases, with 13 bases between the two germline ends. Germline V gene data show CDR1 as SNHLY and CDR2 as FYNNEI. CDR3 sequence reads: CASSGTTLVTDTQYF. For the CDR3, the DNA is TGTGCCAGCAGTGGGACTACTCTAGTCACAGATACGCAGTATTTT.

The rearrangement links TRBV6-5 to TRBJ1-5, with D tentatively TRBD1 (5 bases). The CDR3 runs to 15 residues. Germline-derived CDR1 and CDR2 are MNHEY and SVGAGI. The germline V and J ends were trimmed by 6 bases and 2 bases, with 14 bases remaining between them. The DNA of the CDR3 is TGTGCCAGCAGCCCACAGGAAAATGGCAATCAGCCCCAGCATTTT. Translating it yields CASSPQENGNQPQHF.

This clonotype was detected ten times or more. The V call is TRBV11-2, the J call TRBJ1-6, with 7 bases aligning to TRBD1. This CDR3 is 13 amino acids long. Germline CDR1 is SGHAT and CDR2 is FQNNGV. V lost 1 base and J lost 11; bases outside the gene matches: 2. Written as DNA, the CDR3 is TGTGCCAGCAGCTTAGTCACAGGGGCACCCCTCCACTTT. Residues: CASSLVTGAPLHF.

This clonotype was detected many times. The chain carries TRBV12-3 or TRBV12-4 and TRBJ2-3; D perhaps matches TRBD1 (5 bases). CDR3 size: 16 residues. With 6 bases removed from V and 4 bases from J, the gap between germline ends came to 20 bases. The CDR3 here is CASRSQVRSGPDTQYF. The CDR3 DNA reads TGTGCCAGCAGATCACAGGTTCGAAGTGGGCCAGATACGCAGTATTTT.

This clonotype was seen a few times. The chain combines TRBV4-1 with TRBJ2-7; tentative D call: TRBD1 (6 bases). Germline loops: CDR1 MGHRA, CDR2 YSYEKL. The ends were cut back, 2 bases at V and 1 base at J, with 12 bases in the middle. This CDR3 has 15 amino acids. Here the CDR3 DNA reads TGCGCCAGCAGCCAAAACGATGACAGGTCCTACGAGCAGTACTTC. Its protein product is CASSQNDDRSYEQYF.

In regard to this clonotype: A clone one base away is much larger, so this may be a read error. Lacking the conserved final phenylalanine or tryptophan, this CDR3 likely reflects a read error. J is TRBJ2-1 and V is TRBV10-3, with TRBD2 matching over 11 bases. The CDR3 length is 16 residues. Germline V gives CDR1 ENHRY, CDR2 SYGVKD. J lost 10 bases, V lost 0 bases, and 8 bases had no gene match. Here the CDR3 reads CAISESVTSGGQEQFV. In DNA, the CDR3 is TGTGCCATCAGTGAGTCGGTCACTAGCGGGGGACAAGAGCAGTTCGTC.

This clonotype occurred many times. V and J are TRBV2 and TRBJ2-7, with 8 bases matching TRBD2. The germline CDR1 and CDR2 sequences are SNHLY and FYNNEI. This CDR3 contains 12 residues. Germline trimming cut 3 bases from V and 9 bases from J; bases unmatched to any gene: 4. In DNA, the CDR3 is TGTGCCAGCAGTGATTTTAGCGGGGTGCAGTACTTC. Protein: CASSDFSGVQYF.

This clonotype has a count of ten or more. V gene TRBV12-3 or TRBV12-4 combines with J gene TRBJ2-5; D uncertain. V lost 6 bases to trimming and J lost 1 base, with 12 bases between them. This CDR3 comprises 14 residues. The CDR3 DNA is TGTGCCAGCAGAGCTAATAATGCCCAAGAGACCCAGTACTTC. This gives the protein CASRANNAQETQYF.

This clonotype was detected a few times. The V and J genes are TRBV2 and TRBJ1-2; the D is unclear. CDR3 length: 11 residues. The germline gives CDR1 SNHLY, CDR2 FYNNEI. Deletions cut 5 bases from V and 9 bases from J, with 10 bases between. CDR3: CASSYGNSYTF. Written as DNA, the CDR3 is TGTGCCAGCAGTTACGGTAATAGCTACACCTTC.

This chain uses TRBV19 with TRBJ1-5; perhaps TRBD1 as D (6 bases). This CDR3 is 15 amino acids long. Germline CDR1 and CDR2: LNHDA and SQIVND (reference sequence). Trimming took 5 bases from V and 4 from J, leaving 15 bases between them. CDR3 coding DNA: TGTGCCAGTAGTCACACAGGGTACGGAAATCAGCCCCAGCATTTT. This encodes CASSHTGYGNQPQHF.

A single count supports this clonotype. A much larger clonotype is one base distant, so this may be a read error. The chain uses TRBV11-2 and TRBJ2-3, with 8 positions matching TRBD2. The CDR3 length is 16 residues. Germline CDR1 and CDR2: SGHAT and FQNNGV. V shed 3 bases and J 0 bases; nucleotides not matched to a gene: 5. CDR3 protein: CASSFRSGGSTDTQYF. In DNA form, the CDR3 reads TGTGCCAGCAGCTTTAGAAGCGGGGGTAGCACAGATACGCAGTATTTT.

A few counts support this clonotype. The rearrangement links TRBV28 to TRBJ2-7, with TRBD1 identical over 9 bases. CDR1 MDHEN and CDR2 SYDVKM come from the germline V gene. The trim removed 6 bases at V and 5 bases at J, leaving 11 bases unmatched. This CDR3 contains 15 residues. The CDR3 here is CASSHTSQGADEQYF. DNA for the CDR3: TGTGCCAGCAGCCATACCTCACAGGGGGCCGACGAGCAGTACTTC.

This clonotype has more than one count but fewer than ten. The V call is TRBV30, the J call TRBJ1-4, with a possible D match to TRBD1 (6 bases). CDR3 length: 15 amino acids. V lost 8 bases and J 1 base, leaving 17 bases between the germline ends. Per germline, CDR1 GTSNPN and CDR2 SVGIG (reference sequence). The CDR3 DNA is TGTGCCGGGAACCCCCGAGGGGGAACTAATGAAAAACTGTTTTTT. It yields the protein CAGNPRGGTNEKLFF.

Ten or more counts support this clonotype. The chain couples TRBV6-6 to TRBJ2-7; 12 bases fit TRBD1. Germline V gene sequence: CDR1 MNHNY, CDR2 SVGAGI (reference sequence). This CDR3 contains 16 residues. V shed 0 bases, J shed 4 bases, and the junction held 4 bases outside the gene matches. CDR3 amino acids: CASSYSRDRGQYEQYF. The CDR3 nucleotides read TGTGCCAGCAGTTACTCCCGGGACAGGGGGCAGTACGAGCAGTACTTC.

In this sample, this clonotype turned up many times. The chain is built from TRBV7-9 and TRBJ1-3, with D unclear. V lost 8 bases and J lost 3, with 8 bases in between. This CDR3 contains 12 residues. CDR1 SEHNR and CDR2 FQNEAQ come from the germline V gene (reference sequence). CDR3 DNA sequence: TGTGCCAGCCGCCCCATTGGAAACACCATATATTTT. This encodes CASRPIGNTIYF.

DNA of the CDR3: TGTGCCAGCAGTATCGCCCGCCCCGCTGTGGCAGATACGCAGTATTTT. This encodes CASSIARPAVADTQYF. This chain joins TRBV27 and TRBJ2-3; unclear D gene. CDR1 is MNHEY and CDR2 is SMNVEV in the germline V gene (reference sequence). The CDR3 totals 16 residues. Trimming left V 5 bases short and J 4 bases short, with 19 bases between.

The chain joins TRBV24-1 to TRBJ2-1; D unclear. This CDR3 region has 11 residues. Trimming pared 5 bases from V and 12 bases from J, leaving 10 bases between. From germline, CDR1 is KGHDR and CDR2 SFDVKD. CDR3 DNA sequence: TGTGCCACCAGTGTGGGCTACGCGCAGTTCTTC. It is translated as CATSVGYAQFF.

Of note for this clonotype: Just one base apart from a much larger clone, this may be a read error. The chain employs TRBV4-3 and TRBJ2-3; D gene uncertain. This CDR3 is built from 14 residues. V was clipped by 4 bases and J by 0 bases, with 8 bases between them. Germline-derived CDR1 and CDR2 are LGHNA and YSLEER. CDR3 bases: TGCGCCAGCAGCCCGGAACTTAGCACAGATACGCAGTATTTT. Translation gives CASSPELSTDTQYF.

The chain is built from TRBV11-2 and TRBJ2-3; a possible D gene is TRBD1 (6 bases). This CDR3 has 19 residues. CDR1 and CDR2 (germline): SGHAT, FQNNGV. V shed 2 bases and J shed 6 bases, with 27 bases lying between them. The CDR3 is CASSLYPPRRQALGDTQYF. The CDR3 DNA reads as TGTGCCAGCAGCTTATACCCTCCCCGGAGACAGGCCCTAGGGGATACGCAGTATTTT. The variable domain in full, with the rest retrieved from reference TRBV11-2 and TRBJ2-3, is EAGVAQSPRYKIIEKRQSVAFWCNPISGHATLYWYQQILGQGPKLLIQFQNNGVVDDSQLPKDRFSAERLKGVDSTLKIQPAKLEDSAVYLCASSLYPPRRQALGDTQYFGPGTRLTVL.